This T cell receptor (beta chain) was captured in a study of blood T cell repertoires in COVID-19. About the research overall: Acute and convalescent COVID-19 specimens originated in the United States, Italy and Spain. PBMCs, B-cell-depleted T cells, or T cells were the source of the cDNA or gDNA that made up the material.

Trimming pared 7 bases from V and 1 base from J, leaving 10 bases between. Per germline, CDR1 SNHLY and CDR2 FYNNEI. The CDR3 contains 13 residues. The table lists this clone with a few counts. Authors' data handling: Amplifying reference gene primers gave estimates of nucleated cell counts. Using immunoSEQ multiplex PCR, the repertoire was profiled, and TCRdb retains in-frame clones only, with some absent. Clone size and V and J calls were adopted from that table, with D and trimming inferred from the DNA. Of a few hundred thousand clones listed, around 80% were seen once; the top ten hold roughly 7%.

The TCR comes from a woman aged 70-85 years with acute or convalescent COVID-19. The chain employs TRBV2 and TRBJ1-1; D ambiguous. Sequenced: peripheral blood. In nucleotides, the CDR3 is TGTGCCAGCACTACTCTAGAGAACACTGAAGCTTTCTTT. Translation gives CASTTLENTEAFF.